What follows are 32 T cell receptor beta chains derived from one specimen sequenced in a study of cytomegalovirus exposure and HLA in healthy donors. PCR employed 60 Vbeta and 13 Jbeta primers. Method: immunoSEQ multiplex PCR; TCRdb's copy keeps in-frame clones and lacks some. The sample contains 120,000 to 150,000 clones, over 75% of which appear only once. The sequenced sample was PBMCs. The source of these receptors is a male donor in good health and CMV-seronegative.

V and J are TRBV6-1 and TRBJ2-7; 8 bases map to TRBD1. Per the germline V gene, CDR1 is MNHNS and CDR2 is SASEGT. The length of the CDR3 is 15 residues. J was trimmed by 2 bases and V by 4 bases; bases with no gene match: 7. The CDR3 here is CASSGRRQGPYEQYF. Written as DNA, the CDR3 is TGTGCCAGCAGTGGCCGTCGACAGGGGCCCTACGAGCAGTACTTC.

The V call is TRBV28, the J call TRBJ1-2, with TRBD1 identical over 8 bases. CDR1 is MDHEN and CDR2 is SYDVKM in the germline V gene. The CDR3 contains 15 residues. The ends lost 5 bases at V and 0 bases at J; junction bases unmatched: 5. This chain's CDR3 is CASSRDRGPNYGYTF. The CDR3 nucleotides are TGTGCCAGCAGTAGAGACAGGGGTCCTAACTATGGCTACACCTTC.

The CDR3 is CASSLTQGELGEKLFF. The DNA for the CDR3 is TGTGCCAGCAGTTTGACCCAGGGGGAATTAGGTGAAAAACTGTTTTTT. The chain uses TRBV6-6 and TRBJ1-4; 7 positions match TRBD1. Trimming took 4 bases from V and 7 from J; bases not matched to a gene: 12. The CDR3 runs to 16 residues. Germline V gives CDR1 MNHNY, CDR2 SVGAGI (reference sequence).

The chain combines TRBV6-4 with TRBJ1-3; D may be TRBD1 (6 bases). The CDR3 runs to 13 residues. Trimming took off 7 bases at V and 4 bases at J, with 11 bases between the two ends. Germline V gene lookup returns CDR1 MRHNA and CDR2 SNTAGT. The CDR3 protein is CASKPDRGNTIYF. DNA for the CDR3: TGTGCCAGCAAACCGGACAGAGGAAACACCATATATTTT.

This clone is a singleton in its sample. The rearrangement uses TRBV21-1 and TRBJ2-3; whether TRBD2, the table's D call, matches the DNA was not checked. TRBV21-1 is reported as a pseudogene. The CDR3 is made up of 15 amino acids. In DNA form, the CDR3 reads TGTGCCAGCAGCGCACGCCGGGAGGGAACAGATACGCAGTATTTT. Amino acid sequence: CASSARREGTDTQYF.

The chain is built from TRBV4-3 and TRBJ1-2; TRBD1 might be the D (6 bases). In germline, CDR1 is LGHNA, CDR2 YSLEER. The CDR3 extends over 13 amino acids. Trimming took 5 bases from V and 8 from J, leaving 15 bases between them. For the CDR3, the DNA is TGCGCCAGCAGCAAAGGTCAGGGGCTCGGCTACACCTTC. Protein product: CASSKGQGLGYTF.

V is TRBV29-1 and J is TRBJ2-5; 7 bases match TRBD1. V lost 6 bases and J lost 5; bases outside the gene matches: 6. The CDR3 is made up of 12 amino acids. Germline assignment: CDR1 SQVTM and CDR2 ANQGSEA. CDR3: CSVDRARETQYF. The CDR3 DNA sequence: TGCAGCGTAGACAGGGCTCGCGAGACCCAGTACTTC.

The rearrangement links TRBV27 to TRBJ1-2, with D perhaps matching TRBD1 (5 bases). The CDR3 runs 12 residues. The germline gives CDR1 MNHEY, CDR2 SMNVEV (reference sequence). Trimming shortened V by 11 bases and J by 3 bases, and 13 bases separated the two germline ends. CDR3 sequence reads: CAAGGGYYGYTF. The CDR3 DNA sequence: TGTGCCGCGGGCGGGGGTTACTATGGCTACACCTTC.

The table lists this clone with a count of one. V and J are TRBV2 and TRBJ1-5, with D maybe TRBD1 (5 bases). V was cut by 6 bases and J by 3 bases, with 9 bases left in between. Per the germline V gene, CDR1 is SNHLY and CDR2 is FYNNEI. The CDR3 is made up of 13 amino acids. The CDR3 spells CASRPDTNQPQHF. DNA of the CDR3: TGTGCCAGCAGGCCGGACACCAATCAGCCCCAGCATTTT.

Worth noting for this clone: At one end the junction does not follow the germline gene, possibly because of a read error. The CDR3 is CSSSPRLDPEAFF. The CDR3 region has the DNA TGTTCCAGCAGCCCCCGCCTAGATCCTGAAGCTTTCTTT. This chain uses TRBV7-9 with TRBJ1-1; no reliable D call. Per the germline V gene, CDR1 is SEHNR and CDR2 is FQNEAQ (reference sequence). The CDR3 runs to 13 residues.

The chain recombines TRBV7-2 with TRBJ1-1; TRBD1 might be the D (5 bases). Germline V lookup: CDR1 SGHTA, CDR2 FQGNSA. The CDR3 is 14 residues long. Trimming pared 5 bases from V and 4 bases from J, leaving 14 bases between. Here the CDR3 DNA reads TGTGCCAGCAGCGCGATGCAACAGGCCACTGAAGCTTTCTTT. Protein: CASSAMQQATEAFF.

This clone was counted only a few times. The chain recombines TRBV11-1 with TRBJ1-2, with 7 nucleotides matching TRBD1. The germline CDR1 and CDR2 sequences are SGHAT and FQDESV (reference sequence). The V segment lost 4 bases and the J segment 2 bases; nucleotides outside the gene matches: 1. The CDR3 spans 13 residues. CDR3 residues: CASSSGQNYGYTF. CDR3 bases: TGTGCCAGCAGCTCGGGACAGAACTATGGCTACACCTTC.

This chain connects TRBV11-2 to TRBJ1-2, with TRBD1 identical over 7 bases. The V gene's germline CDR1 is SGHAT and CDR2 FQNNGV. Trimming at V came to 5 bases and at J to 4 bases, leaving 13 bases not matched to a gene. The CDR3 is made up of 16 amino acids. The CDR3 protein is CASSPLQGPELYGYTF. DNA for the CDR3: TGTGCCAGCAGCCCATTACAGGGGCCAGAACTCTATGGCTACACCTTC.

DNA for the CDR3: TGTGCCAGCAGGCAAAGGACACCGAACACTGAAGCTTTCTTT. Translated, it gives CASRQRTPNTEAFF. The chain couples TRBV11-2 to TRBJ1-1; possible D gene TRBD1, 5 bases. From germline, CDR1 is SGHAT and CDR2 FQNNGV. The CDR3 has 14 residues. V gave up 6 bases and J gave up 1 base, with 12 bases separating them.

The genes are TRBV9 and TRBJ2-1; 9 bases map to TRBD2. After removal of 3 bases from V and 5 bases from J, the junction contained 12 bases not matched to a gene. The CDR3 is 17 residues long. Germline loops: CDR1 SGDLS, CDR2 YYNGEE. CDR3 sequence: CASSAQLAGDPDNEQFF. In DNA, the CDR3 is TGTGCCAGCAGCGCCCAACTAGCGGGCGACCCAGACAATGAGCAGTTCTTC.

CDR3 amino acids: CASSQGLRTSGRGGQYF. CDR3 nucleotide sequence: TGCGCCAGCAGCCAAGGTCTTAGGACTAGCGGGAGAGGCGGGCAGTATTTT. The genes are TRBV4-1 and TRBJ2-3, with 13 bases lining up with TRBD2. In germline, CDR1 is MGHRA, CDR2 YSYEKL. This CDR3 spans 17 amino acids. After removal of 1 base from V and 11 bases from J, the junction contained 12 bases not matched to a gene.

The chain couples TRBV27 to TRBJ2-2; D is unclear. The V gene's germline CDR1 is MNHEY and CDR2 SMNVEV (reference sequence). CDR3 length equals 13 residues. The V end lost 7 bases, the J end lost 2 bases, and 8 bases lay between the germline ends. CDR3 region: CASISRNTGELFF. In DNA, the CDR3 is TGTGCCAGCATCTCCAGAAACACCGGGGAGCTGTTTTTT.

The chain links TRBV5-4 to TRBJ1-2, with 7 bases identical to TRBD1. The CDR3 length is 17 residues. Germline CDR1 reads SGHNT; CDR2 reads YYREEE (reference sequence). V gave up 4 bases and J gave up 1 base; unmatched junction bases: 13. For the CDR3, the DNA is TGTGCCAGCAGCCCGGCCGGGATACAGGGGATTAACTATGGCTACACCTTC. Translation gives CASSPAGIQGINYGYTF.

The chain employs TRBV4-3 and TRBJ2-1; 13 nucleotides agree with TRBD2. V trimming: 1 base; J trimming: 8 bases; junction bases outside the gene matches: 8. Germline CDR1 LGHNA, CDR2 YSLEER. The CDR3 contains 17 residues. The DNA for the CDR3 is TGCGCCAGCAGCCAAGCCCCACTAGCGGGGGGGCCCCATGAGCAGTTCTTC. Protein product: CASSQAPLAGGPHEQFF.

The V call is TRBV18, the J call TRBJ1-5; D is undetermined. This CDR3 is 14 amino acids long. The germline gives CDR1 KGHSH, CDR2 LQKENI. Trimming removed 0 bases from V and 10 bases from J, with 13 bases in between. CDR3 amino acids: CASSPPTSPGPQHF. The CDR3 DNA reads TGTGCCAGCTCACCACCGACTTCCCCGGGACCCCAGCATTTT. The variable domain in full, completed from reference TRBV18 and TRBJ1-5, reads NAGVMQNPRHLVRRRGQEARLRCSPMKGHSHVYWYRQLPEEGLKFMVYLQKENIIDESGMPKERFSAEFPKEGPSILRIQQVVRGDSAAYFCASSPPTSPGPQHFGDGTRLSIL.

CDR3 sequence reads: CASSELAGDNEQFF. CDR3 DNA: TGTGCCAGCAGCGAACTAGCGGGAGACAATGAGCAGTTCTTC. This sequence joins TRBV11-2 and TRBJ2-1; 11 bases fit TRBD2. J was trimmed by 5 bases and V by 5 bases; bases with no gene match: 2. CDR1 SGHAT and CDR2 FQNNGV come from the germline V gene. The CDR3 extends over 14 amino acids. The full variable domain, completed using reference TRBV11-2 and TRBJ2-1, is EAGVAQSPRYKIIEKRQSVAFWCNPISGHATLYWYQQILGQGPKLLIQFQNNGVVDDSQLPKDRFSAERLKGVDSTLKIQPAKLEDSAVYLCASSELAGDNEQFFGPGTRLTVL.

V usage is TRBV5-7 and J usage is TRBJ2-6; 7 bases are shared with TRBD1. TRBV5-7 is recorded as an ORF, its role being uncertain. The CDR3 totals 14 residues. Losses at the gene ends were 4 bases for V and 12 bases for J; bases not matched to a gene: 10. CDR3 region: CASSPDRCSGVLTF. The DNA for the CDR3 is TGTGCCAGCAGCCCGGACAGGTGCTCAGGCGTCCTGACTTTC.

The chain is built from TRBV7-9 and TRBJ2-7; 11 bases map to TRBD1. This CDR3 has 15 amino acids. Germline trimming cut 2 bases from V and 5 bases from J; bases unmatched to any gene: 5. The V gene's germline CDR1 is SEHNR and CDR2 FQNEAQ (reference sequence). CDR3 DNA sequence: TGTGCCAGCAGCTTATTTGGGACAGGGGGTCACGAGCAGTACTTC. Translation gives CASSLFGTGGHEQYF.

Only a few counts were recorded for this clone. The CDR3 nucleotides are TGTGCCAGCAGCTTGAAACAGGCAGGGGAGACCCAGTACTTC. It yields the protein CASSLKQAGETQYF. J is TRBJ2-5 and V is TRBV5-6, with D possibly being TRBD1 (5 bases). V gave up 1 base and J gave up 5 bases, with 12 bases separating them. Germline-derived CDR1 and CDR2 are SGHDT and YYEEEE. This CDR3 contains 14 residues. The full variable domain, rest sourced from reference TRBV5-6 and TRBJ2-5, is DAGVTQSPTHLIKTRGQQVTLRCSPKSGHDTVSWYQQALGQGPQFIFQYYEEEERQRGNFPDRFSGHQFPNYSSELNVNALLLGDSALYLCASSLKQAGETQYFGPGTRLLVL.

Remarks on this clone: Compared with germline, one end of the junction differs, possibly owing to a read error. The chain uses TRBV7-9 and TRBJ1-4; 10 bases fit TRBD1. CDR1 is SEHNR, CDR2 FQNEAQ, per germline (reference sequence). There are 16 residues in the CDR3. CDR3 DNA: TGTTCCAGCAGCAAGACAGGGGGCTCGAGTAATGAAAAACTGTTTTTT. Its protein is CSSSKTGGSSNEKLFF.

The chain employs TRBV7-2 and TRBJ2-3, with TRBD2 matching over 15 bases. This CDR3 has 16 amino acids. From germline, CDR1 is SGHTA and CDR2 FQGNSA. Trimming took 5 bases from V and 4 from J; bases not matched to a gene: 4. CDR3 sequence: CASSTGLAGGADTQYF. The CDR3 region has the DNA TGTGCCAGCAGCACGGGACTAGCGGGGGGTGCAGATACGCAGTATTTT.

This clone was observed a few times. The chain joins TRBV11-3 to TRBJ1-1, with D tentatively TRBD1 (5 bases). The CDR3 covers 13 residues. Germline CDR1 reads SGHNT; CDR2 reads YENEEA. With 5 bases removed from V and 10 bases from J, the gap between germline ends came to 17 bases. The CDR3 reads CASSHTGLPGAFF. CDR3 nucleotide sequence: TGTGCCAGCAGCCATACGGGACTTCCTGGAGCTTTCTTT.

As to this clone: Because it lacks the conserved phenylalanine or tryptophan at the end, this CDR3 is likely a read error. J is TRBJ2-7 and V is TRBV7-9; D is perhaps TRBD1 (6 bases). V was pared by 7 bases and J by 3 bases, with 13 bases between. In germline, CDR1 is SEHNR, CDR2 FQNEAQ (reference sequence). This CDR3 spans 13 amino acids. The CDR3 nucleotides read TGTGCCAGCAAATCAGGGGTAGGCTACGAGCAGTACCTC. Its translation: CASKSGVGYEQYL.

This clone occurred a few times. The chain uses TRBV19 and TRBJ2-2; TRBD2 matches at 9 bases. The germline V gene encodes CDR1 LNHDA and CDR2 SQIVND (reference sequence). The CDR3 consists of 13 residues. The V gene end was trimmed by 8 bases and the J gene end by 7 bases; junction bases not matched to a gene: 5. The CDR3 DNA sequence: TGTGCCAGTGCGGGAGGGCCGGGCGGGGAGCTGTTTTTT. It codes for CASAGGPGGELFF.

V gene TRBV6-5 combines with J gene TRBJ2-1, with D maybe TRBD1 (5 bases). Germline-derived CDR1 and CDR2 are MNHEY and SVGAGI. This CDR3 has 13 residues. Deletions cut 5 bases from V and 2 bases from J, with 7 bases between. CDR3 nucleotides: TGTGCCAGCAGTCAACAGGCCTACAATGAGCAGTTCTTC. Translating it yields CASSQQAYNEQFF.

This clone was recorded a few times. This chain connects TRBV5-1 to TRBJ1-2; no firm D call. The germline V and J ends were trimmed by 3 bases and 7 bases, with 13 bases remaining between them. CDR3 length: 13 amino acids. Germline lookup yields CDR1 SGHRS and CDR2 YFSETQ. CDR3 coding DNA: TGCGCCAGCAGCTACGGTGGTGAGGGTGGCTACACCTTC. Amino acid sequence: CASSYGGEGGYTF.

The gene calls are TRBV7-6 and TRBJ2-3; TRBD2 matches at 10 bases. This CDR3 comprises 15 residues. Germline V gene sequence: CDR1 SGHVS, CDR2 FNYEAQ. The V and J ends lost 2 bases and 5 bases, in that order; junction bases with no gene match: 4. CDR3: CASSLLAGAQDTQYF. As DNA, the CDR3 is TGTGCCAGCAGCTTACTAGCGGGAGCACAAGATACGCAGTATTTT. Together with reference TRBV7-6 and TRBJ2-3, the CDR3 gives the full variable domain: GAGVSQSPRYKVTKRGQDVALRCDPISGHVSLYWYRQALGQGPEFLTYFNYEAQQDKSGLPNDRFSAERPEGSISTLTIQRTEQRDSAMYRCASSLLAGAQDTQYFGPGTRLTVL.